Detailed here is one T cell receptor (beta chain). This entry comes from a study of OX40 agonist ivuxolimab in advanced cancers. At the level of the study: People in dose escalation had one of these cancers: hepatocellular carcinoma, melanoma, renal cell or head and neck cancer.

This CDR3 is 14 amino acids long. V lost 0 bases, J lost 5 bases, and 11 bases lay in between. Germline CDR1 reads SGHRS; CDR2 reads YFSETQ. The assay was immunoSEQ multiplex PCR, and TCRdb's table has in-frame clones only and misses some. The sample holds some 77,000 clones, 90% seen once. The source material was CD4+ or CD8+ T cells sorted from blood, sampled in a trial of the OX40 agonist ivuxolimab. This sequence was found in an adult with an advanced solid tumor such as melanoma, head and neck, liver or kidney cancer. The chain has TRBV5-1 and TRBJ2-5, with D unresolved. The CDR3 bases are TGCGCCAGCAGCTTGGACCCACCGAGCGAGACCCAGTACTTC. Translated, it gives CASSLDPPSETQYF.